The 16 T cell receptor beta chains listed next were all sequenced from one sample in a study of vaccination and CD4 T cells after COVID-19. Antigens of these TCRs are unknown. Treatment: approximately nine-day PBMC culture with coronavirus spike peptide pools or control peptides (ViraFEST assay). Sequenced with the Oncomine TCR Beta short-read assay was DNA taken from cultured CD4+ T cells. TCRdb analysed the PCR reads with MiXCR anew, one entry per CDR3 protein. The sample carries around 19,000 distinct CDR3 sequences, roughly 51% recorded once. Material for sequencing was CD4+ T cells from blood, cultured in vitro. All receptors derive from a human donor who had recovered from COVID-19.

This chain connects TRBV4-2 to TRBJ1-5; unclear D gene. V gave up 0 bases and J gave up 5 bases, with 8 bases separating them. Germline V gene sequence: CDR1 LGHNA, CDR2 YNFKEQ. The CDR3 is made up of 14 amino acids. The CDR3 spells CASSQEKGYQPQHF. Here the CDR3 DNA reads TGTGCCAGCAGCCAAGAAAAGGGCTATCAGCCCCAGCATTTT.

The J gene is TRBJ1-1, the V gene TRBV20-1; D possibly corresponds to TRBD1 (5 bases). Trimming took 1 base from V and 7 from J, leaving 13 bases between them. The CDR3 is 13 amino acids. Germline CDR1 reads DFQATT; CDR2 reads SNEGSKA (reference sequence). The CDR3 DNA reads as TGCAGTGCTAGAGTTCCTGCAGGGCTTGAAGCTTTCTTT. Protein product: CSARVPAGLEAFF.

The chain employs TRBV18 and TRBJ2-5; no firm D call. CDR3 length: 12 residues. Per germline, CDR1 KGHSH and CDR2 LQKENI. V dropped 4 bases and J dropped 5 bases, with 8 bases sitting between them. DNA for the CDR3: TGTGCCAGCTCACGAGCAAGGGAGACCCAGTACTTC. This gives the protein CASSRARETQYF. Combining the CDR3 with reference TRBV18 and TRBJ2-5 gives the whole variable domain NAGVMQNPRHLVRRRGQEARLRCSPMKGHSHVYWYRQLPEEGLKFMVYLQKENIIDESGMPKERFSAEFPKEGPSILRIQQVVRGDSAAYFCASSRARETQYFGPGTRLLVL.

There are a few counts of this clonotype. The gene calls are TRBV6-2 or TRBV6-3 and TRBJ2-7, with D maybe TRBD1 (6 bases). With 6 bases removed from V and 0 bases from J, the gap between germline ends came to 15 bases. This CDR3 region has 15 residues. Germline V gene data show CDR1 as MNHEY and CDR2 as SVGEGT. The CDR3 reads CASSYRQGYSYEQYF. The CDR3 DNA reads TGTGCCAGCAGCTACCGGCAGGGGTACTCCTACGAGCAGTACTTC.

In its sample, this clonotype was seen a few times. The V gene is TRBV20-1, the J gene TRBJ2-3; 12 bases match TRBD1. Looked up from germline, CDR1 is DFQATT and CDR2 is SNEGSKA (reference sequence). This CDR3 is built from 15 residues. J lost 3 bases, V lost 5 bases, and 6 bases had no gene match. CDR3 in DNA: TGCAGTGCTGAGAGGGACAGGGGGCTGACAGATACGCAGTATTTT. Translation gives CSAERDRGLTDTQYF.

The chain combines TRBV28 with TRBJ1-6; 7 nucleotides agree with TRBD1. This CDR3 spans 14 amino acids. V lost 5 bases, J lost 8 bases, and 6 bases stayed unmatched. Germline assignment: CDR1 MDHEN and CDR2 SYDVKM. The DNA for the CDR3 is TGTGCCAGCAGTACGGGACAGCTACATTCACCCCTCCACTTT. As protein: CASSTGQLHSPLHF. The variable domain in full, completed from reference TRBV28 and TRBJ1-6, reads DVKVTQSSRYLVKRTGEKVFLECVQDMDHENMFWYRQDPGLGLRLIYFSYDVKMKEKGDIPEGYSVSREKKERFSLILESASTNQTSMYLCASSTGQLHSPLHFGNGTRLTVT.

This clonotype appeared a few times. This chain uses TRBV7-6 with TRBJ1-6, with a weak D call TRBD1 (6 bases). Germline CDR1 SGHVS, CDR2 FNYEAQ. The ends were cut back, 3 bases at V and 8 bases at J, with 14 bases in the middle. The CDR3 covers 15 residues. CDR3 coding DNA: TGTGCCAGCAGCTTTGCTGGGGGGCATGATTCACCCCTCCACTTT. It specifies CASSFAGGHDSPLHF.

In DNA, the CDR3 is TGTGCCAGTAGTATCGGGCTAGCGACAAGCACAGATACGCAGTATTTT. Residues: CASSIGLATSTDTQYF. The rearrangement links TRBV19 to TRBJ2-3, with D possibly matching TRBD2 (6 bases). Per the germline V gene, CDR1 is LNHDA and CDR2 is SQIVND (reference sequence). Trimming took 3 bases from V and 0 from J, leaving 13 bases between them. There are 16 residues in the CDR3.

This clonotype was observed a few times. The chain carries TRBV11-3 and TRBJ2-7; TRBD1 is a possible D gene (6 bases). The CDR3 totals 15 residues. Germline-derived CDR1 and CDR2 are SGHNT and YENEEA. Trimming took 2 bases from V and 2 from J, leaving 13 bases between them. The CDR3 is CASSLTQGPAYEQYF. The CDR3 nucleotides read TGTGCCAGCAGCTTAACCCAGGGGCCAGCCTACGAGCAGTACTTC. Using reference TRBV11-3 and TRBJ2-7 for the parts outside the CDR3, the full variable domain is EAGVVQSPRYKIIEKKQPVAFWCNPISGHNTLYWYLQNLGQGPELLIRYENEEAVDDSQLPKDRFSAERLKGVDSTLKIQPAELGDSAVYLCASSLTQGPAYEQYFGPGTRLTVT.

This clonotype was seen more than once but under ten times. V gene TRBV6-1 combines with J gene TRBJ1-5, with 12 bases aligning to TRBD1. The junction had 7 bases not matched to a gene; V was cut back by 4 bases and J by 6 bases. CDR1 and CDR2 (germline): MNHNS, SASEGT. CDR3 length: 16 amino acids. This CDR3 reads CASSAIRDRGRQPQHF. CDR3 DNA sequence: TGTGCCAGCAGTGCCATACGGGACAGGGGGCGTCAGCCCCAGCATTTT.

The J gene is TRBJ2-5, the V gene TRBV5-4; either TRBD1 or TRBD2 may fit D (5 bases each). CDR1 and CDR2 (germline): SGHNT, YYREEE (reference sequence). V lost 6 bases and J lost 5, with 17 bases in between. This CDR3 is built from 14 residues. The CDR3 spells CASTVGVMEETQYF. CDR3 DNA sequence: TGTGCCAGCACTGTGGGGGTCATGGAGGAGACCCAGTACTTC.

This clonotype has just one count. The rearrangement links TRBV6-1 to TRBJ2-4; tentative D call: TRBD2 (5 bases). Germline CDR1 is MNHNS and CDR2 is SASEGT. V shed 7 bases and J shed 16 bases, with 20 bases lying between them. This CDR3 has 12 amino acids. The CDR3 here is CASKRERTHRYF. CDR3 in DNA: TGTGCCAGCAAAAGAGAGCGGACCCATCGATACTTC.

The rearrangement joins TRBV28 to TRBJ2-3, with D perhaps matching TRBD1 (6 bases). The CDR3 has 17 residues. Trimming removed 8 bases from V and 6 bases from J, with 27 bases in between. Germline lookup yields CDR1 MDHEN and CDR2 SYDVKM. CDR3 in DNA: TGTGCCAGCGGTCGGCAGGGGCCCCCTCTTTCTCCGGATACGCAGTATTTT. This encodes CASGRQGPPLSPDTQYF.

The DNA of the CDR3 is TGTGCCAGCAGCCTATGGAATCGTGGCTACACCTTC. This translates into CASSLWNRGYTF. V usage is TRBV2 and J usage is TRBJ1-2; the D is unclear. CDR1 and CDR2 (germline): SNHLY, FYNNEI. The CDR3 is 12 amino acids. V lost 6 bases, J lost 7 bases, and 12 bases lay in between.

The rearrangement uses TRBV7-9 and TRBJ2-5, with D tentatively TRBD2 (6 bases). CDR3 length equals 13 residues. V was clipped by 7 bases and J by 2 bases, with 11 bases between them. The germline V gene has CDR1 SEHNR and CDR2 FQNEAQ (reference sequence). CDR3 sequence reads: CASTLAGQETQYF. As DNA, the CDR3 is TGTGCCAGCACCCTGGCGGGGCAAGAGACCCAGTACTTC.

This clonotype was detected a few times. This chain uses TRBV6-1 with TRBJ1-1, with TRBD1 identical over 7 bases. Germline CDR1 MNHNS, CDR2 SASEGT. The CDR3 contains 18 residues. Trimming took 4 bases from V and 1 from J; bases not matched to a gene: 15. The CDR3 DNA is TGTGCCAGCAGTGTCTGGACAGGCTCATCCCCTGGGAACACTGAAGCTTTCTTT. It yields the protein CASSVWTGSSPGNTEAFF.